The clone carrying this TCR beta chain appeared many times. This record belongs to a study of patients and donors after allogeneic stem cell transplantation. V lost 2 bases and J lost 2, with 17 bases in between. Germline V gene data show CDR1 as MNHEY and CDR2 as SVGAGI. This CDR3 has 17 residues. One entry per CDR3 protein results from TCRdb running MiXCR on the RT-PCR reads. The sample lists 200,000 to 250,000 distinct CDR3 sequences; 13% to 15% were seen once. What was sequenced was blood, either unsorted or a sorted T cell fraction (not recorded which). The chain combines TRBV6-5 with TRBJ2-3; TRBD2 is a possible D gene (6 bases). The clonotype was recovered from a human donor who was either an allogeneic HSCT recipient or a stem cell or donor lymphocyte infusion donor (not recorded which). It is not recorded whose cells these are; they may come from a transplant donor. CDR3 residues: CASSYIPSRGPTDTQYF. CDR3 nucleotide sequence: TGTGCCAGCAGTTACATCCCCTCGCGGGGCCCCACAGATACGCAGTATTTT.